The clone carrying this T cell receptor beta chain has more than one count but fewer than ten. Its antigen remains unknown. The germline V and J ends were trimmed by 4 bases and 5 bases, with 11 bases remaining between them. Looked up from germline, CDR1 is SQVTM and CDR2 is ANQGSEA. CDR3 length: 12 amino acids. The data were obtained in a study of T cells in Graves' hyperthyroidism and ophthalmopathy. Hyperthyroidism was newly diagnosed in patients aged 18 to 65 (duration under 2 months). Lactation, pregnancy, other autoimmune disease or uncontrolled infection excluded patients. The diagnostic basis comprised clinical symptoms, serum thyroxine and TRAb, thyroid ultrasound and orbital computed tomography. The source material, RNA transcripts, was used to amplify TCR beta CDR3 regions. HTBI primers were employed in a first-round RT-PCR of the TCR CDR3. TCRdb re-derived calls from the multiplex PCR reads in MiXCR, one entry per CDR3 protein. The table has around 620,000 distinct CDR3 sequences, about 17% seen once; the top ten hold less than 4.5%.

Study-wide results and caveats: Ophthalmopathy, which appeared later, was predicted by the model a median about 6.8 months before onset.

The chain is built from TRBV29-1 and TRBJ2-5; tentative D call: TRBD1 (5 bases). This TCR derives from a woman in her twenties or thirties with Graves' hyperthyroidism. Source material: blood. CDR3 sequence (DNA): TGCAGCGTTGTGCAGGGATCCGAGACCCAGTACTTC. Translating gives CSVVQGSETQYF.